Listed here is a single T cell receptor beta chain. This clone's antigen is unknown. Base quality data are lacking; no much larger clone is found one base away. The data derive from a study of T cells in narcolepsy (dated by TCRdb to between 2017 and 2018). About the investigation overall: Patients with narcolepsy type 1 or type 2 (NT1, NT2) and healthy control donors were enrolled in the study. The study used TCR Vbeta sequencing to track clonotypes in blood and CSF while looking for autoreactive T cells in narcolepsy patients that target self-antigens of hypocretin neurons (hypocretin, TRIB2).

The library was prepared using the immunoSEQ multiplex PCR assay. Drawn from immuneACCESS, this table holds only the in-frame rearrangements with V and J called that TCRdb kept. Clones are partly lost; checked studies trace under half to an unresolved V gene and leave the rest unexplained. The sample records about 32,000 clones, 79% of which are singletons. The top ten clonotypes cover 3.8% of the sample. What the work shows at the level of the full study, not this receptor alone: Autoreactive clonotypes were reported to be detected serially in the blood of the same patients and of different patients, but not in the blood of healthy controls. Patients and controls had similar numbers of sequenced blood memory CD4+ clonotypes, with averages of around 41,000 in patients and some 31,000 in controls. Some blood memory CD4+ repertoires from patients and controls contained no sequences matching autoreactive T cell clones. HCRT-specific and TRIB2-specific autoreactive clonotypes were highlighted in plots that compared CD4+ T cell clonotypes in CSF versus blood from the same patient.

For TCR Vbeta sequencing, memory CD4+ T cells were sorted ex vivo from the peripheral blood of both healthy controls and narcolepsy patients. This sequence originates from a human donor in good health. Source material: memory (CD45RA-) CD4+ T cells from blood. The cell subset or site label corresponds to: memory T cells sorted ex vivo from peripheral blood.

CDR3 protein: CASSLETSSETQYF. The sequenced DNA: TGTGCCAGCAGCTTAGAGACGTCCTCAGAGACCCAGTACTTC. The receptor chain draws on TRBV5-4 and TRBJ2-5; too little of a D gene remains to name it. The CDR1 and CDR2 encoded by the germline V gene (reference sequence) are SGHNT and YYREEE. From the cysteine up to the phenylalanine, the CDR3 has a length of 14 residues. Solely the CDR3 DNA is kept, with 42 bases framed from the first base. Cut back by 2 bases and 4 bases, the V and J ends lie 12 bases apart.